A single TCR beta chain is shown here with its context. The antigen is unknown. Profiling relied on immunoSEQ multiplex PCR, and the TCRdb table lists in-frame clones only, not all of them. The repertoire holds roughly 120,000 clones, just under 95% seen once, with around 0.12% in the top ten. In germline, CDR1 is SGHDT, CDR2 YYEEEE. The V and J ends lost 0 bases and 2 bases, in that order; junction bases with no gene match: 3. This CDR3 is built from 15 residues. This specimen belongs to a study of graft-versus-host responses after intestinal transplantation. Study overall: The recipients all started with anti-thymocyte globulin induction and then took tacrolimus and steroids for 2 to 3 years.

General study results and limits: Elevated graft-versus-host to host-versus-graft clonal ratios in allografts were recorded for patients with graft-donor T cell macrochimerism. Among circulating GvH clones, peak levels were associated with early post-transplant declines in HvG clones. GvH clones were found in recipient marrow; some appeared first in ileum or blood.

The sequencing used unstimulated CD4+ T cells sorted from spleen or lymph node cells, collected before intestinal transplant. The TCR comes from a human donor who received an intestinal transplant. The chain has TRBV5-6 and TRBJ2-7, with 9 bases identical to TRBD1. The CDR3, as DNA: TGTGCCAGCAGCTTGGGGGGACAGGGCACCTACGAGCAGTACTTC. This codes for CASSLGGQGTYEQYF.